The rows below give T cell receptor beta chains drawn from one sample of a study of blood T cell repertoires in COVID-19. Repertoires were generated with immunoSEQ multiplex PCR, while TCRdb's copy carries only in-frame clones and drops some. This table holds 150,000 to 200,000 clones, 84% found once. Material: peripheral blood. These receptors were collected from a woman in her seventies with COVID-19, enrolled during active disease. Each CDR3 is given with its conserved first and last residue. A D gene is named only where the DNA matches it firmly. Size is omitted from some rows. Given values are once, few, many or a class for expanded clones.

clone size	V gene	D gene	J gene	CDR3 DNA	CDR3 protein
.	TRBV7-9	.	TRBJ2-2	TGTGCCAGCAGCTTAGACGGGACTCACACCGGGGAGCTGTTTTTT	CASSLDGTHTGELFF
.	TRBV6-5	.	TRBJ2-1	.	CASSSSTGKGGEQFF
few	TRBV28	.	TRBJ2-6	TGTGCCAGCAGTTTGAGGGCGGCCAGAACCAACGTCCTGACTTTC	CASSLRAARTNVLTF
.	TRBV5-1	TRBD1	TRBJ1-5	TGCGCCAGCAGCTTGGTCCCGGGACAGGGTCGGGGGCCCCAGCATTTT	CASSLVPGQGRGPQHF
.	TRBV3-1/TRBV3-2	TRBD1	TRBJ1-2	TGTGCCAGCAGCCATGAAGACAGGGGGTATGGCTACACCTTC	CASSHEDRGYGYTF
.	TRBV6-5	.	TRBJ1-1	TGTGCCAGCAACCCCTCGGGGGGGACCACTGAAGCTTTCTTT	CASNPSGGTTEAFF
.	TRBV29-1	TRBD2	TRBJ2-3	TGCAGCGTTGAAGTACTAGCGGGAGGGTTTGATACGCAGTATTTT	CSVEVLAGGFDTQYF
.	TRBV7-6	.	TRBJ2-7	TGTGCCAGCAGCTCCCGGGACACCTCCTCCTACGAGCAGTACTTC	CASSSRDTSSYEQYF
.	TRBV28	TRBD2	TRBJ2-1	TGTGCCAGCAATTCGATCGGGAGGGCCCGAAATGAGCAGTTCTTC	CASNSIGRARNEQFF
.	TRBV7-8	TRBD1	TRBJ1-2	TGTGCCAGCAGCAACGACAGGGGAAGTTTGGGCTACACCTTC	CASSNDRGSLGYTF
.	TRBV5-5	.	TRBJ2-2	TGTGCCAGCAGCGTGACAGGGAACACCGGGGAGCTGTTTTTT	CASSVTGNTGELFF
.	TRBV5-1	TRBD1	TRBJ2-7	TGCGCCAGCAGCTTGCAGACGGACAGGGGGGACGAGCAGTACTTC	CASSLQTDRGDEQYF
.	TRBV2	.	TRBJ1-5	TGTGCCAGCAGTGAGGAGGGGAGCAATCAGCCCCAGCATTTT	CASSEEGSNQPQHF
.	TRBV5-1	TRBD1	TRBJ1-5	TGCGCCAGCAGCACGGGACAGGGCGCAAATCAGCCCCAGCATTTT	CASSTGQGANQPQHF
.	TRBV2	TRBD2	TRBJ2-3	TGTGCCAGCAGTCCGGGGGGTCGAGGCACAGATACGCAGTATTTT	CASSPGGRGTDTQYF
.	TRBV5-4	.	TRBJ1-4	TGTGCCAGCAGCATCTATCCGGGACTAGGTGAAAAACTGTTTTTT	CASSIYPGLGEKLFF
.	TRBV2	TRBD1	TRBJ1-5	TGTGCCAGCAGTGCAACAGGGGAATATCAGCCCCAGCATTTT	CASSATGEYQPQHF
.	TRBV5-1	.	TRBJ1-2	TGCGCCAGCAGCCCTGGAGTTCAGGGGCGCAACTCCGCTCATTATGGCTACACCTTC	CASSPGVQGRNSAHYGYTF
.	TRBV10-1	.	TRBJ2-3	TGCGCCAGCAGTGAAGGAGGAATCGCGCAGTATTTT	CASSEGGIAQYF
.	TRBV4-1	.	TRBJ2-7	TGCGCCAGCAGCCATGGCGGCGAGCAGTACTTC	CASSHGGEQYF
once	TRBV20-1	TRBD2	TRBJ2-3	TGCAGTGCTAGTGGGGCAGCGGGGGCAAACACAGATACGCAGTATTTT	CSASGAAGANTDTQYF
.	TRBV7-2	.	TRBJ2-5	TGTGCCAGCAGCTTAGGCGGGACCCTCGAGACCCAGTACTTC	CASSLGGTLETQYF
.	TRBV19	.	TRBJ1-1	TGTGCCAGTAGTATTCTAGGGGGAAGCACTGAAGCTTTCTTT	CASSILGGSTEAFF
.	TRBV28	TRBD1	TRBJ2-5	TGTGCCAGCAGTCCACAGGGGATGAAAGAGACCCAGTACTTC	CASSPQGMKETQYF
.	TRBV24-1	.	TRBJ1-1	TGTGCCACCAGTGATTTGCTCGGCGGGACTGAAGCTTTCTTT	CATSDLLGGTEAFF
.	TRBV4-1	TRBD2	TRBJ2-1	TGCGCCAGCAGCCAAGCTGTGGTAGCGGGAGAGTATGAGCAGTTCTTC	CASSQAVVAGEYEQFF
.	TRBV2	TRBD1	TRBJ2-7	TGTGCCAGCAACCGGGACAGGGGCTACGAGCAGTACTTC	CASNRDRGYEQYF